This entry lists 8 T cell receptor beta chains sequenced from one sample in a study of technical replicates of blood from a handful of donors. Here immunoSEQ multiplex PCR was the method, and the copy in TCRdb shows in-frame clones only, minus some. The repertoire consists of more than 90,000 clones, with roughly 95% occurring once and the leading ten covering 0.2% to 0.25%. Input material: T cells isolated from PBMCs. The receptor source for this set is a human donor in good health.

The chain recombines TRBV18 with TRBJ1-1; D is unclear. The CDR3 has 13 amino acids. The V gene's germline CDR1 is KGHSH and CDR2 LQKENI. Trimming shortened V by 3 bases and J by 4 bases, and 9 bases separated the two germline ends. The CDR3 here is CASSPPQATEAFF. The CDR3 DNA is TGTGCCAGCTCACCCCCCCAGGCCACTGAAGCTTTCTTT.

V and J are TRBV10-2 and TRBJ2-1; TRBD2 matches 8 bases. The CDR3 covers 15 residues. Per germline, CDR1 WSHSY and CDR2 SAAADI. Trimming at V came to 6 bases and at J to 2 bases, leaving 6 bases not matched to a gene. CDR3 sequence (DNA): TGCGCCAGCAGGGGGGCGGGGGGAACCTACAATGAGCAGTTCTTC. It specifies CASRGAGGTYNEQFF.

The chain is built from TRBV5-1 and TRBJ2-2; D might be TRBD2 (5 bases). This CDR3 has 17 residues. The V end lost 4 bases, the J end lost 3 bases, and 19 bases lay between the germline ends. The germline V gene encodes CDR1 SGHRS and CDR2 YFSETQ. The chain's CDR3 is CASSVSGPQADTGELFF. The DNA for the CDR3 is TGCGCCAGCAGCGTTTCAGGCCCCCAAGCGGACACCGGGGAGCTGTTTTTT.

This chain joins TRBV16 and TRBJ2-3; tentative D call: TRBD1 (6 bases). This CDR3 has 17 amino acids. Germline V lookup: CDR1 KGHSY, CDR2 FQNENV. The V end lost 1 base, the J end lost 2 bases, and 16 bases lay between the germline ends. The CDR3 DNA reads TGTGCCAGCAGCCAATTGGGGACGGACAGACACACAGATACGCAGTATTTT. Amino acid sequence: CASSQLGTDRHTDTQYF. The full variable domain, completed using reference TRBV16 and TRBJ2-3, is GEEVAQTPKHLVRGEGQKAKLYCAPIKGHSYVFWYQQVLKNEFKFLISFQNENVFDETGMPKERFSAKCLPNSPCSLEIQATKLEDSAVYFCASSQLGTDRHTDTQYFGPGTRLTVL.

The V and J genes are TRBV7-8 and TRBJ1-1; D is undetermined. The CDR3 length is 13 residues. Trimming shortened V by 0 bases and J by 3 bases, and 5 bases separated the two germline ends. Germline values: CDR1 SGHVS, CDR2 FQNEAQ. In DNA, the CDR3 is TGTGCCAGCAGCTTAGCGGAGGACACTGAAGCTTTCTTT. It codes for CASSLAEDTEAFF.

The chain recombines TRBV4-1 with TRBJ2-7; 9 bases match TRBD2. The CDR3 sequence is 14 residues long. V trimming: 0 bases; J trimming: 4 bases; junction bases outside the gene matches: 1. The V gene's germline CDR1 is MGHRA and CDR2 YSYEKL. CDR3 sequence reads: CASSQELAGYEQYF. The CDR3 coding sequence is TGCGCCAGCAGCCAAGAGCTAGCGGGGTACGAGCAGTACTTC.

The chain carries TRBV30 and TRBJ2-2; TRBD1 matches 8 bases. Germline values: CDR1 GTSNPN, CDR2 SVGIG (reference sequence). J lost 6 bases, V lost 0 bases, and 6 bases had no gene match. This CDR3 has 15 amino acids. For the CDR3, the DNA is TGTGCCTGGAGTGTGTTTGGACAGGGTGCCGGGGAGCTGTTTTTT. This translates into CAWSVFGQGAGELFF. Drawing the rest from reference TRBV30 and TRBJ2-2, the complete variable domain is SQTIHQWPATLVQPVGSPLSLECTVEGTSNPNLYWYRQAAGRGLQLLFYSVGIGQISSEVPQNLSASRPQDRQFILSSKKLLLSDSGFYLCAWSVFGQGAGELFFGEGSRLTVL.

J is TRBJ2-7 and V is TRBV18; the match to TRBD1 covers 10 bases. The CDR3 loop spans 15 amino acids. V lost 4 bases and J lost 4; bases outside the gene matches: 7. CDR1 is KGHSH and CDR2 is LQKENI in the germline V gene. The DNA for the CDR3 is TGTGCCAGCTCACGTACCGGGACAGGGGCGTACGAGCAGTACTTC. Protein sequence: CASSRTGTGAYEQYF.